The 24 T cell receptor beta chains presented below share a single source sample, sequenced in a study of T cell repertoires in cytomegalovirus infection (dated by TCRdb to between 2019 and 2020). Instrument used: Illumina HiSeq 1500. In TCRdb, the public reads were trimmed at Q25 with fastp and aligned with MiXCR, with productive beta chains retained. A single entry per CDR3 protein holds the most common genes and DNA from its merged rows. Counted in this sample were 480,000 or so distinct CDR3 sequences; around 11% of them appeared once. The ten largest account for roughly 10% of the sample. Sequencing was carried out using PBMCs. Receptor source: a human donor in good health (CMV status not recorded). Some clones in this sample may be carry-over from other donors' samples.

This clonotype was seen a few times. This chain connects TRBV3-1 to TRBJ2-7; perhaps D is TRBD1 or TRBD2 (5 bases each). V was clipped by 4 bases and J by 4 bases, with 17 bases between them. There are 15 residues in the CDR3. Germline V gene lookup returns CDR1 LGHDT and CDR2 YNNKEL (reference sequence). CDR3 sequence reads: CASSLGRDLRYEQYF. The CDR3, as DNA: TGTGCCAGCAGCCTAGGACGGGACCTTCGATACGAGCAGTACTTC.

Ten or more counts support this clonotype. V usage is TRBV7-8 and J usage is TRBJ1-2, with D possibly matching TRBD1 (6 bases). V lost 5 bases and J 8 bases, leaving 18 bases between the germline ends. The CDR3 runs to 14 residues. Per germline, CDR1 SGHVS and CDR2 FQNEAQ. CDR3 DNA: TGTGCCAGCAGCGAAAAGGGGACACCGGCGGGCTACACCTTC. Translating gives CASSEKGTPAGYTF.

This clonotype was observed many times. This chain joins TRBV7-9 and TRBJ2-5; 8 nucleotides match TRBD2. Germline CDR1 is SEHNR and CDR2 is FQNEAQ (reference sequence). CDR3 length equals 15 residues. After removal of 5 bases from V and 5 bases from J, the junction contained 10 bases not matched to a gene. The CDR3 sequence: CASSRGGDPRETQYF. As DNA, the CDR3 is TGTGCCAGCAGCCGGGGGGGGGACCCCCGCGAGACCCAGTACTTC. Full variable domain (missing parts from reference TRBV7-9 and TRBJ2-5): DTGVSQNPRHKITKRGQNVTFRCDPISEHNRLYWYRQTLGQGPEFLTYFQNEAQLEKSRLLSDRFSAERPKGSFSTLEIQRTEQGDSAMYLCASSRGGDPRETQYFGPGTRLLVL.

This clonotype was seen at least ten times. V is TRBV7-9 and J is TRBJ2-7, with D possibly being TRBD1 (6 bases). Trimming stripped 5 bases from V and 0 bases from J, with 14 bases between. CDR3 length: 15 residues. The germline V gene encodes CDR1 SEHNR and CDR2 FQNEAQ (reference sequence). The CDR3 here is CASSPKGVLSYEQYF. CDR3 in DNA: TGTGCCAGCAGCCCAAAGGGGGTCCTCTCCTACGAGCAGTACTTC.

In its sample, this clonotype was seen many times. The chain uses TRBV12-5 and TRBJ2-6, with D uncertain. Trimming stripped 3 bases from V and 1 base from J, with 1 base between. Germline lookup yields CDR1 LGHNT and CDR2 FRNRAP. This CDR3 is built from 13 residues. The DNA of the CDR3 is TGTGCTAGTGGTTTATCTGGGGCCAACGTCCTGACTTTC. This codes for CASGLSGANVLTF.

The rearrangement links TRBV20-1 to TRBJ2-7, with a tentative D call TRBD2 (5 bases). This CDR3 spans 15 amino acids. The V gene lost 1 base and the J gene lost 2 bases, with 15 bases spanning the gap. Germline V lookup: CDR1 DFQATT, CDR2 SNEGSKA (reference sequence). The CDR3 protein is CSARALGAVTYEQYF. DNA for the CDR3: TGCAGTGCTAGAGCCCTCGGAGCGGTCACCTACGAGCAGTACTTC.

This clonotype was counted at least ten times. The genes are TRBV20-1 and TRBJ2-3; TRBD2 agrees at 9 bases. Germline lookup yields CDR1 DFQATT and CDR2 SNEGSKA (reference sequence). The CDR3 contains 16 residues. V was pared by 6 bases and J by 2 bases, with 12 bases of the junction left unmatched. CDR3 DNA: TGCAGTGCCAATGATTGGGCTAGCGGGGACACAGATACGCAGTATTTT. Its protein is CSANDWASGDTDTQYF.

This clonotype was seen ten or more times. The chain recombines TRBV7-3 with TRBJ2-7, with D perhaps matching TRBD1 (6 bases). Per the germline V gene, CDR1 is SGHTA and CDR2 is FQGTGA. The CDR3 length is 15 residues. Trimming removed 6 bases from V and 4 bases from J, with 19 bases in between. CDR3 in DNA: TGTGCCAGCAGTACTGAACAAGGGGGTCAGTACGAGCAGTACTTC. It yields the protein CASSTEQGGQYEQYF.

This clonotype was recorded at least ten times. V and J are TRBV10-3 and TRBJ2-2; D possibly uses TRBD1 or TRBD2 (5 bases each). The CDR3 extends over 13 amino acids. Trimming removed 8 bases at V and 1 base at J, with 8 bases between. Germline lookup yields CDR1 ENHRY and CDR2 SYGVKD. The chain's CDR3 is CAIGTGNTGELFF. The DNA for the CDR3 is TGTGCCATCGGGACCGGGAACACCGGGGAGCTGTTTTTT.

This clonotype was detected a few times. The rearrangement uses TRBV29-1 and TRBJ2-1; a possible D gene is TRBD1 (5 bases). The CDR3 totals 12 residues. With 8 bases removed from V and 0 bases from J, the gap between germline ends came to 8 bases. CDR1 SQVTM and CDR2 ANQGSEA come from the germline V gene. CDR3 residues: CSSTASYNEQFF. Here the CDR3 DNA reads TGCAGCTCGACAGCCTCCTACAATGAGCAGTTCTTC.

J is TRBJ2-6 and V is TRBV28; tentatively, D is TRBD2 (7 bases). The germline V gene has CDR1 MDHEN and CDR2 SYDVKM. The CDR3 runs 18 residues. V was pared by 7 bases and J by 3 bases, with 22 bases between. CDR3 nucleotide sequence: TGTGCCAGCACCCTTACCGACCCCGGGGGGCGTGGGGCCAACGTCCTGACTTTC. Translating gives CASTLTDPGGRGANVLTF.

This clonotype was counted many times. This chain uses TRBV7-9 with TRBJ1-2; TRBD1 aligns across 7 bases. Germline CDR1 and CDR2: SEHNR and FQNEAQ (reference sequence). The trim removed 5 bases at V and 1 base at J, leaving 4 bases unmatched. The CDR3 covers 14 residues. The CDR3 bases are TGTGCCAGCAGCACGGGACAGTTTAACTATGGCTACACCTTC. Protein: CASSTGQFNYGYTF.

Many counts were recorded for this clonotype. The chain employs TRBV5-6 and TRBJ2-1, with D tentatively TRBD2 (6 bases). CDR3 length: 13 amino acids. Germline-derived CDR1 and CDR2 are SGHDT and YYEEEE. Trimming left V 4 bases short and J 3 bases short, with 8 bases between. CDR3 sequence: CASSREYYNEQFF. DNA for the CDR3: TGTGCCAGCAGCCGGGAGTACTACAATGAGCAGTTCTTC.

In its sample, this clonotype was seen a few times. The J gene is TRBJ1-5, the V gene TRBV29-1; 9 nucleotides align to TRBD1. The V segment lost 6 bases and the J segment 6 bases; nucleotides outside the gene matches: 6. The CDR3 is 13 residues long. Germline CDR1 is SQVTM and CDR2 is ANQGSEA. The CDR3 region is CSVKTGGGQPQHF. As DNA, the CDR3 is TGCAGCGTGAAGACAGGGGGAGGTCAGCCCCAGCATTTT.

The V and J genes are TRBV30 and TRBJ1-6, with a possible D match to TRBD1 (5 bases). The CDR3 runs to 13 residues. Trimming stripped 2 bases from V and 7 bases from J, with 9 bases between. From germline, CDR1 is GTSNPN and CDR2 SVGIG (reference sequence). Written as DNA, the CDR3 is TGTGCCTGGAGTCCCAGGGAGAATTCACCCCTCCACTTT. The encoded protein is CAWSPRENSPLHF.

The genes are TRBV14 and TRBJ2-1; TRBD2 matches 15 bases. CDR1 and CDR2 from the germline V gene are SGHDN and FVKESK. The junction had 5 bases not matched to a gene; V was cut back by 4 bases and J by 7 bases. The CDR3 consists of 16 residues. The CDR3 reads CASSRSGTSGGNEQFF. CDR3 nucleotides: TGTGCCAGCAGCCGCTCCGGGACTAGCGGGGGGAATGAGCAGTTCTTC.

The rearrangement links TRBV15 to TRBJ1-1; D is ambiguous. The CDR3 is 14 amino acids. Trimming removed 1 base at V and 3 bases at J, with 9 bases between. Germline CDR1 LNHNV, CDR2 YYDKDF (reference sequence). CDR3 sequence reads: CATSRADGYTEAFF. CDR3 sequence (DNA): TGTGCCACCAGCAGAGCAGACGGGTACACTGAAGCTTTCTTT.

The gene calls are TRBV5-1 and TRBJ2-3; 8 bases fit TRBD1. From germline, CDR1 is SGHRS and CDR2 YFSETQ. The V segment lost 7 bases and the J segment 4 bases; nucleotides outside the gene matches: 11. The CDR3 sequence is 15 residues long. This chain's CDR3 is CASGQRQGPPDTQYF. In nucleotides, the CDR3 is TGCGCCAGCGGCCAGCGACAGGGGCCCCCAGATACGCAGTATTTT.

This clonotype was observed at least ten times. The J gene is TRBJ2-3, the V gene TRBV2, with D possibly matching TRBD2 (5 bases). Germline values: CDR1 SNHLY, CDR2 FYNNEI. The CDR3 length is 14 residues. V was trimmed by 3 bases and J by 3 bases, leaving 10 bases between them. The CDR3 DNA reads TGTGCCAGCAGTGACGACTACGGGACAGATACGCAGTATTTT. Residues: CASSDDYGTDTQYF.

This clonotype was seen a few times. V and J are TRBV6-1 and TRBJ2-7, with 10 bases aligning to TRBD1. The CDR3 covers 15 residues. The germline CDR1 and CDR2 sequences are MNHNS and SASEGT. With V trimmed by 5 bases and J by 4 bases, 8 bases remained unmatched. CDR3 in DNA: TGTGCCAGCAGTTCAAGGGGACAGGGGTGGTACGAGCAGTACTTC. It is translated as CASSSRGQGWYEQYF.

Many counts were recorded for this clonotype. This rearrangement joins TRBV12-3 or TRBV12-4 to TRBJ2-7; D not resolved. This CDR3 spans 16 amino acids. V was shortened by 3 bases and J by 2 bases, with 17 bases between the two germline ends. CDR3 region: CASSFDFSGPTYEQYF. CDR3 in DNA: TGTGCCAGCAGTTTTGATTTTAGTGGGCCTACCTACGAGCAGTACTTC.

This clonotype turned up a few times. CDR3 nucleotide sequence: TGCAGCGCACGGCTAGCGGGAGGATACAATGAGCAGTTCTTC. This codes for CSARLAGGYNEQFF. The chain combines TRBV29-1 with TRBJ2-1; TRBD2 agrees at 11 bases. J was trimmed by 4 bases and V by 7 bases; bases with no gene match: 6. The germline V gene encodes CDR1 SQVTM and CDR2 ANQGSEA. The length of the CDR3 is 14 residues.

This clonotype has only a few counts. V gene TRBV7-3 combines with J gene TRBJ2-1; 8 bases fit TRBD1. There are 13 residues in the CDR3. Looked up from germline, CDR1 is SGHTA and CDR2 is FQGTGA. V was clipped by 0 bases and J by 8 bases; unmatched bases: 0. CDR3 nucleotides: TGTGCCAGCAGCTTAACGACAGGGGATGAGCAGTTCTTC. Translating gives CASSLTTGDEQFF. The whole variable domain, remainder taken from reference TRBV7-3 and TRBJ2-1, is GAGVSQTPSNKVTEKGKYVELRCDPISGHTALYWYRQSLGQGPEFLIYFQGTGAADDSGLPNDRFFAVRPEGSVSTLKIQRTERGDSAVYLCASSLTTGDEQFFGPGTRLTVL.

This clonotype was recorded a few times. Written as DNA, the CDR3 is TGTGCCAGCAGTTTGGGGCTGGACAATGAGCAGTTCTTC. Amino acid sequence: CASSLGLDNEQFF. The V gene is TRBV28, the J gene TRBJ2-1; possible D gene TRBD1, 5 bases. This CDR3 is 13 amino acids long. V lost 3 bases and J 5 bases, leaving 8 bases between the germline ends. From germline, CDR1 is MDHEN and CDR2 SYDVKM.